This T cell receptor (beta chain) was obtained from a study of response to subunit inactivated influenza vaccine. TCRdb reprocessed the RT-PCR reads via MiXCR and lists one record per CDR3 protein. The sample yields 750,000 to 850,000 distinct CDR3 sequences, under 20% seen once. CDR1 is DFQATT, CDR2 SNEGSKA, per germline (reference sequence). CDR3 length equals 11 residues. This clonotype has just a few counts. This clonotype was sampled from a man aged 50 to 59 who received an inactivated influenza vaccine. The rearrangement uses TRBV20-1 and TRBJ2-5; 7 bases are shared with TRBD1. The sequences come from PBMCs from blood, collected more than 4 days after vaccination. The CDR3 DNA follows: TGCAGGGCGACAGGGCGGGAGACCCAGTACTTC. This encodes CRATGRETQYF.